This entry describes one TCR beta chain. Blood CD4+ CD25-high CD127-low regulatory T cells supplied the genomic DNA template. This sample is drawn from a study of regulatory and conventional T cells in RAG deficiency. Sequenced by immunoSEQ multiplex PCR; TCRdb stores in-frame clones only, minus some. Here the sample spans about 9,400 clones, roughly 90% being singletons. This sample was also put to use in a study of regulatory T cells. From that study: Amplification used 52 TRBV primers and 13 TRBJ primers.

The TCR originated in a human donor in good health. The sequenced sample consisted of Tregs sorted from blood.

The DNA for the CDR3 is TGTGCCAGCCTCGACAGGGGGTACGGCACTGAAGCTTTCTTT. Its translation is CASLDRGYGTEAFF. The V and J genes are TRBV19 and TRBJ1-1, with 9 bases aligning to TRBD1. CDR1 is LNHDA and CDR2 is SQIVND in the germline V gene (reference sequence). V lost 9 bases, J lost 4 bases, and 9 bases stayed unmatched. CDR3 length: 14 residues.